The rows below give T cell receptor beta chains drawn from one sample of a study of blood T cell repertoires in COVID-19. This table comes from immunoSEQ multiplex PCR, and its TCRdb copy is limited to in-frame clones, with some not included. The sample has about 220,000 clones; around 86% are singletons. Sequencing was carried out using PBMCs or T cells enriched from blood (not recorded which). Every receptor here comes from a woman aged 40 to 55 with acute COVID-19. Each CDR3 is given with its conserved first and last residue. A D gene is named only where the DNA matches it firmly. Clone size appears in some rows only: once, few, many, or a class for an expanded clone.

j_call,v_call,d_call,clone_size,cdr3_aa,cdr3_nt
TRBJ1-2,TRBV4-1,TRBD1,.,CASSHQGQVDGYTF,TGCGCCAGCAGCCACCAGGGACAGGTCGATGGCTACACCTTC
TRBJ1-1,TRBV11-3,.,.,CASSLAGTSGEAFF,TGTGCCAGCAGCTTAGCTGGGACTTCGGGTGAAGCTTTCTTT
TRBJ1-2,TRBV6-5,TRBD1,once,CASRQPTGAHYGYTF,TGTGCCAGCAGACAACCCACAGGGGCCCACTATGGCTACACCTTC
TRBJ2-3,TRBV18,.,.,CASSPTWSVGLADTQYF,TGTGCCAGCTCGCCGACTTGGAGCGTCGGACTTGCAGATACGCAGTATTTT
TRBJ2-1,TRBV10-3,TRBD2,.,CAIRGTSGGNEQFF,TGTGCCATCAGAGGGACTAGCGGGGGCAATGAGCAGTTCTTC
TRBJ1-1,TRBV2,.,.,CASGGRLNTEAFF,TGTGCCAGTGGGGGGAGGTTGAACACTGAAGCTTTCTTT
TRBJ1-5,TRBV12-5,.,.,CASGLAQGGNQPQHF,TGTGCTAGTGGTTTGGCTCAGGGCGGCAATCAGCCCCAGCATTTT
TRBJ1-6,TRBV24-1,.,.,CATSEGSSYNSPLHF,TGTGCCACCAGTGAGGGGAGCTCCTATAATTCACCCCTCCACTTT
TRBJ2-1,TRBV11-2,TRBD2,.,CASSDRTSGGARNEQFF,TGTGCCAGCAGCGACCGGACTAGCGGGGGGGCCAGGAATGAGCAGTTCTTC
TRBJ2-1,TRBV29-1,.,.,CSVEDLGLVSYNEQFF,TGCAGCGTTGAAGATCTTGGGCTGGTCTCCTACAATGAGCAGTTCTTC
TRBJ2-6,TRBV2,TRBD1,.,CASRGTVVSGANVLTF,TGTGCCAGCAGAGGGACAGTAGTCTCTGGGGCCAACGTCCTGACTTTC
TRBJ2-1,TRBV9,TRBD2,.,CASSVAGGPSGNEQFF,TGTGCCAGCAGCGTAGCGGGGGGGCCCTCAGGCAATGAGCAGTTCTTC
TRBJ1-2,TRBV7-2,.,.,CASSPYLVHDGYTF,TGTGCCAGCAGCCCCTATCTGGTTCATGATGGCTACACCTTC
TRBJ1-4,TRBV18,.,.,CASSPGAREKLFF,TGTGCCAGCTCACCAGGGGCTCGGGAAAAACTGTTTTTT
TRBJ1-3,TRBV14,.,.,CASSLFRGARDTIYF,TGTGCCAGCAGCCTATTTCGGGGGGCTCGAGACACCATATATTTT
TRBJ2-7,TRBV5-1,TRBD1,.,CASSFTRTGSYEQYF,TGCGCCAGCAGCTTTACTCGGACAGGCTCCTACGAGCAGTACTTC
TRBJ1-6,TRBV2,.,.,CASSVQEVLNSPLHF,TGTGCCAGCAGTGTACAGGAAGTTTTAAATTCACCCCTCCACTTT
TRBJ1-1,TRBV11-2,.,.,CASSLGRGTEAFF,TGTGCCAGCAGCTTGGGGAGGGGCACTGAAGCTTTCTTT
TRBJ1-1,TRBV7-3,TRBD1,once,CASSPGTATEAFF,TGTGCCAGCAGCCCCGGGACAGCCACTGAAGCTTTCTTT
TRBJ1-1,TRBV12-3/TRBV12-4,.,.,CASSWGGTTEAFF,TGTGCCAGCAGTTGGGGGGGGACCACTGAAGCTTTCTTT
TRBJ1-1,TRBV9,.,.,CASSVASGAYTEAFF,TGTGCCAGCAGCGTAGCGTCAGGGGCATACACTGAAGCTTTCTTT
TRBJ2-7,TRBV5-1,TRBD2,.,CASSPAEEAGLYWEQYF,TGCGCCAGCAGCCCGGCGGAGGAAGCGGGGCTGTATTGGGAGCAGTACTTC
TRBJ2-1,TRBV27,TRBD2,.,CASSFLLAGGYNEQFF,TGTGCCAGCAGTTTCCTACTAGCGGGGGGCTACAATGAGCAGTTCTTC
TRBJ1-6,TRBV10-1,.,.,CASSESRASPLHF,TGCGCCAGCAGTGAGTCGAGGGCTTCACCCCTCCACTTT
TRBJ2-1,TRBV9,TRBD2,once,CASSSGGLAGTYNEQFF,TGTGCCAGCAGCTCGGGGGGGCTAGCGGGAACCTACAATGAGCAGTTCTTC
TRBJ1-2,TRBV12-3/TRBV12-4,.,once,CASSPGGIYGYTF,TGTGCCAGCAGTCCCGGCGGAATCTATGGCTACACCTTC